This paragraph reports one T cell receptor beta chain. The target antigen is unknown. The data were produced by immunoSEQ multiplex PCR, yet TCRdb's version contains in-frame clones alone and is incomplete. The sample holds 2 million to 2.5 million clones, 95% seen once. The source of the sample is a study of shared clonotypes between healthy human individuals. The study, taken as a whole, reports: Generally, naive subsets (rather than memory subsets) showed larger estimated richness.

The V segment lost 1 base and the J segment 5 bases; nucleotides outside the gene matches: 10. This CDR3 comprises 20 residues. Germline CDR1 is MGHRA and CDR2 is YSYEKL. The specimen sequenced was naive CD4+ T cells sorted from blood. Noted subset: CD45RA+ positively selected. The rearrangement uses TRBV4-1 and TRBJ2-2, with 16 nucleotides matching TRBD2. The clonotype originates from a man aged 18 to 35 in good health. The CDR3 protein is CASSQGPGLAGGLETGELFF. The CDR3 DNA reads TGCGCCAGCAGCCAAGGGCCGGGACTAGCGGGGGGGCTAGAGACCGGGGAGCTGTTTTTT.